This T cell receptor beta chain was recovered during a study of blood T cells in healthy people across ages. Using a J-beta primer mix together with a sample-barcoded 5' primer, a second PCR was run for roughly 7 to 12 cycles. TCRdb re-called the 5' RACE reads with MiXCR, one entry per CDR3 protein. In the table there are approximately 850,000 distinct CDR3 sequences, about three fifths of which are singletons. The CDR3 length is 13 residues. CDR1 is KGHDR and CDR2 is SFDVKD in the germline V gene. V gave up 1 base and J gave up 4 bases, with 5 bases separating them. The TCR comes from a man aged 30 to 45 in good health. The sequenced sample was blood. This chain links TRBV24-1 with TRBJ2-3, with unresolved D. The CDR3 coding sequence is TGTGCCACCAGTGATTTTCACCCAGATACGCAGTATTTT. Protein product: CATSDFHPDTQYF.